The clone carrying this T cell receptor (beta chain) turned up a few times. Its specificity is unknown. Using its own MiXCR run on the reads, TCRdb lists one record per CDR3 protein. This table holds fewer than 1,000,000 distinct CDR3 sequences, about 33% found once. The CDR3 length is 12 residues. V lost 4 bases and J lost 7, with 11 bases in between. CDR1 and CDR2 (germline): SGHKS, YYEKEE (reference sequence). This entry is derived from a study of T cell repertoires in cytomegalovirus infection. Background on the study: It can be stated that public TCR beta signatures indicated CMV infection as well as a matching HLA type. Study outcomes and limitations: HLA-C-restricted CMV clonotypes gave the most frequent clonotype in two of eight donors.

Sequences were derived from cultured CD8+ T cells from PBMCs, sampled from culture after CMV antigen stimulation. The origin of this receptor is a human donor in good health (CMV status not recorded). Some clones in this sample may be carry-over from other donors' samples. This chain links TRBV5-5 with TRBJ1-1; weak D call: TRBD1 (5 bases). CDR3 DNA sequence: TGTGCCAGCAGCACGCGGGACGTTGAAGCTTTCTTT. Encoded protein: CASSTRDVEAFF.